Listed below are T cell receptor beta chains from one sample, sequenced in a study of cytomegalovirus exposure and HLA in healthy donors. Libraries were prepared by immunoSEQ multiplex PCR; TCRdb keeps only in-frame clonotypes and omits some of them. The sample shows approximately 130,000 clones, 64% of them seen only once. Sequenced sample: PBMCs. The receptors stem from a woman in her 40s in good health and CMV-seronegative. Both conserved end residues are part of each CDR3. Each record gives: V gene, J gene, D gene, CDR3 protein. A D gene is named only where the DNA matches it firmly.

V gene: TRBV6-5; J gene: TRBJ2-7; D gene: TRBD1; CDR3 protein: CAAQQGAGEQYF
V gene: TRBV5-1; J gene: TRBJ1-1; D gene: TRBD1; CDR3 protein: CASSFITGGAPEAFF
V gene: TRBV7-6; J gene: TRBJ2-1; D gene: .; CDR3 protein: CASSSQDWTYNEQFF
V gene: TRBV7-3; J gene: TRBJ2-2; D gene: .; CDR3 protein: CASSLTRDTGELFF
V gene: TRBV27; J gene: TRBJ1-3; D gene: .; CDR3 protein: CASSLGRSGNTIYF
V gene: TRBV11-2; J gene: TRBJ1-4; D gene: TRBD1; CDR3 protein: CASSVGTGFEKLFF
V gene: TRBV5-1; J gene: TRBJ1-2; D gene: TRBD1; CDR3 protein: CASSPGTGSLLRDYYYGYTF
V gene: TRBV29-1; J gene: TRBJ2-7; D gene: TRBD1; CDR3 protein: CSVWDSSYEQYF
V gene: TRBV18; J gene: TRBJ1-1; D gene: TRBD1; CDR3 protein: CASSPGQGWGTEAFF
V gene: TRBV27; J gene: TRBJ1-2; D gene: TRBD1; CDR3 protein: CASSPTTGAGGYTF
V gene: TRBV2; J gene: TRBJ1-1; D gene: .; CDR3 protein: CASSAGGAGMNTEAFF